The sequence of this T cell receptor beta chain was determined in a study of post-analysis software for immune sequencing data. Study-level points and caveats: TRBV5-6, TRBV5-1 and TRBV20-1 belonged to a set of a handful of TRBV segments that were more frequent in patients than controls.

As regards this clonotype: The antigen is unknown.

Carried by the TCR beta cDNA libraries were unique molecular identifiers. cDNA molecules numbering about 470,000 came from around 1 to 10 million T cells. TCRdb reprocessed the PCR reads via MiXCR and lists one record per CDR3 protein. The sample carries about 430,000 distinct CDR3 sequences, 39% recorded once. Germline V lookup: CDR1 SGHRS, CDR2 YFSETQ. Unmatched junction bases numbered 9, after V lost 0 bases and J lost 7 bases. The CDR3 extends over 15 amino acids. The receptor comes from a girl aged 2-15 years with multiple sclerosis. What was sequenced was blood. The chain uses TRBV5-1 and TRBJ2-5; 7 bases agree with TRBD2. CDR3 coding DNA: TGCGCCAGCAGCTTGGGACTAGCCGCCAGTGGGACCCAGTACTTC. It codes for CASSLGLAASGTQYF.